This T cell receptor (beta chain) was documented in a study of metastatic and nonmetastatic thyroid tumors. Study at large: Comparison of repertoires was carried out across blood and tumor or nodule tissue from malignant and benign thyroid patients. Study results and limitations: Reports indicated that malignant thyroid tumors showed significantly higher TCR beta diversity than benign nodules did, in blood and tumor.

Treatment of any kind had been given to no patient before thyroid surgery. MiXCR was used by TCRdb to re-call the PCR reads. The sample holds some 26,000 clones, around 3.5% seen once. The germline V gene has CDR1 LNHDA and CDR2 SQIVND (reference sequence). The CDR3 is 16 residues long. V was pared by 4 bases and J by 8 bases, with 11 bases of the junction left unmatched. This clone was recorded many times. Its antigen is not identified. This sequence was found in a male donor with papillary thyroid cancer or a benign thyroid nodule (not recorded which). Some clones in this sample may be carry-over from other donors' samples. The chain couples TRBV19 to TRBJ2-1, with 10 bases fitting TRBD2. What was sequenced was blood. CDR3 coding DNA: TGTGCCAGTAGTAAGTCTAGCGGGAGCCCCCCCCATGAGCAGTTCTTC. Encoded protein: CASSKSSGSPPHEQFF.